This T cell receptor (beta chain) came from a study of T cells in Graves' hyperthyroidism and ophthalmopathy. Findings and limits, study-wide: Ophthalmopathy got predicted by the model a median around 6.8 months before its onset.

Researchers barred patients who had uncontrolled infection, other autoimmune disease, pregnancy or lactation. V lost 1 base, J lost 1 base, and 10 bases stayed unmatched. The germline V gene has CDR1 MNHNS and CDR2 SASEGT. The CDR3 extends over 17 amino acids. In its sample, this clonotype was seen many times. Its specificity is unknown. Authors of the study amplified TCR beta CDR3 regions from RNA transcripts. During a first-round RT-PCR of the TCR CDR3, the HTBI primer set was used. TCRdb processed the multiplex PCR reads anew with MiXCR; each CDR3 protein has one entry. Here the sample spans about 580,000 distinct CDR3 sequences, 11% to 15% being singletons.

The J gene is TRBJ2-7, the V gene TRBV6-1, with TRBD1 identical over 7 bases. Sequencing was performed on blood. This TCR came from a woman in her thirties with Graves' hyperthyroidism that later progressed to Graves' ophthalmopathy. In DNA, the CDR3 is TGTGCCAGCAGTGAAGGGGGCTACAGGGGAAAGTCCTACGAGCAGTACTTC. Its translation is CASSEGGYRGKSYEQYF.